This T cell receptor (beta chain) derives from a study of T cells in Graves' hyperthyroidism and ophthalmopathy. About the study: Peripheral blood samples were taken at initial diagnosis, prior to any treatment. Findings and limits, study-wide: Ophthalmopathy was model-predicted a median about six months pre-onset.

Ophthalmopathy patients had Clinical Activity Score at least 3, NOSPECS grade at least 4, duration under 3 months. Diagnoses rested on clinical symptoms, serum thyroxine and TRAb, thyroid ultrasound and orbital computed tomography. TCR beta CDR3 sequences were amplified from RNA transcripts. During a first-round RT-PCR of the TCR CDR3, the HTBI primer set was used. TCRdb re-called the multiplex PCR reads through MiXCR, storing one row per CDR3 protein. This sample yields about 520,000 distinct CDR3 sequences, of which 24% are seen a single time; approximately 10% belongs to the top ten. This clonotype has only a few counts. Its cognate antigen is unknown. At one of its ends the junction is not consistent with the germline gene, which may arise from a read error. The material sequenced was blood. This receptor was identified in a woman aged 30 to 39 with Graves' ophthalmopathy.

CDR3 loop: CASSINRGWEQHF. CDR3 DNA sequence: TGTGCCAGCAGCATTAACAGGGGATGGGAGCAGCACTTC. The chain joins TRBV5-5 to TRBJ2-7; 7 positions agree with TRBD1. This CDR3 contains 13 residues. CDR1 and CDR2 (germline): SGHKS, YYEKEE (reference sequence).